These 6 T cell receptor beta chains were sequenced from one sample in a study of regulatory T cells in long-lasting Graves disease. Arm-PCR of CDR3 regions and iRepertoire HTBI primers were used to build TCR beta libraries. MiXCR was run by TCRdb on the multiplex PCR reads, yielding one entry per CDR3 protein. The sample records 350,000 to 500,000 distinct CDR3 sequences, roughly a fifth being singletons. Stated time point: persistent/refractory GD, antithyroid drugs over 5 years with positive TRAb. Construction of the TCR library relied on RNA isolated from PBMCs. The material sequenced was peripheral blood mononuclear cells (PBMCs), taken when the disease was refractory, from a patient treated with antithyroid drugs. The receptor set was obtained from a female donor with Graves disease.

In this sample, this clonotype turned up many times. The V gene is TRBV28, the J gene TRBJ2-5, with D maybe TRBD2 (5 bases). The V end was cut by 2 bases, the J end by 7 bases, with 14 bases between. Germline CDR1 reads MDHEN; CDR2 reads SYDVKM. The CDR3 covers 14 residues. CDR3 sequence reads: CASSLPGLELTQYF. The CDR3 region has the DNA TGTGCCAGCAGTTTACCGGGGTTGGAACTGACCCAGTACTTC.

This clonotype was found a few times. This chain uses TRBV7-9 with TRBJ1-1; 11 bases align to TRBD1. This CDR3 spans 14 amino acids. Germline loops: CDR1 SEHNR, CDR2 FQNEAQ (reference sequence). With V trimmed by 5 bases and J by 6 bases, 5 bases remained unmatched. CDR3 DNA: TGTGCCAGCAGCCTAAGGGACAGGGGGTCTGAAGCTTTCTTT. As protein: CASSLRDRGSEAFF.

The chain carries TRBV28 and TRBJ2-3, with 8 bases aligning to TRBD1. With 11 bases clipped from V and 0 bases from J, the junction kept 10 bases outside the gene matches. The CDR3 has 15 residues. Germline CDR1 reads MDHEN; CDR2 reads SYDVKM. CDR3 in amino acids: CAESRGQASTDTQYF. The DNA for the CDR3 is TGTGCCGAATCCAGGGGGCAAGCTAGCACAGATACGCAGTATTTT.

This clonotype has ten or more counts. The chain joins TRBV20-1 to TRBJ1-1, with D unresolved. Deletions cut 5 bases from V and 3 bases from J, with 10 bases between. Germline assignment: CDR1 DFQATT and CDR2 SNEGSKA (reference sequence). This CDR3 comprises 12 residues. The CDR3 region has the DNA TGCAGTGCTCCTGGGAGTTACACTGAAGCTTTCTTT. Its translation: CSAPGSYTEAFF.

This clonotype was recorded at least ten times. The chain recombines TRBV10-3 with TRBJ2-5; 12 bases agree with TRBD1. V trimming: 4 bases; J trimming: 4 bases; junction bases outside the gene matches: 4. CDR1 and CDR2 from the germline V gene are ENHRY and SYGVKD. The CDR3 contains 15 residues. CDR3 region: CAISAPGQGAETQYF. CDR3 nucleotides: TGTGCCATCAGTGCGCCGGGACAGGGGGCAGAGACCCAGTACTTC.

This chain connects TRBV7-8 to TRBJ2-3; perhaps TRBD2 as D (6 bases). With 2 bases removed from V and 0 bases from J, the gap between germline ends came to 9 bases. Germline V lookup: CDR1 SGHVS, CDR2 FQNEAQ. This CDR3 is 15 amino acids long. CDR3 nucleotides: TGTGCCAGCAGCTTATTGCGGGGCAGCACAGATACGCAGTATTTT. Amino acids: CASSLLRGSTDTQYF.